This T cell receptor (beta chain) was sequenced during a study of cytomegalovirus exposure and HLA in healthy donors. Study information: The Caucasian-associated ancestry cluster contained roughly four fifths of the approximately 400 genotyped donors.

The primer mix had 60 Vbeta and 13 Jbeta primers. The repertoire was sequenced with immunoSEQ multiplex PCR; TCRdb's copy has only in-frame clones and lacks some. The sample records 250,000 to 350,000 clones, roughly two thirds being singletons. This TCR came from a female donor in good health and CMV-seronegative. The sample taken for sequencing was PBMCs.

CDR3: CASSLSLGKWADTQYF. CDR3 in DNA: TGTGCCAGCAGCTTGAGTCTCGGGAAGTGGGCAGATACGCAGTATTTT. The chain uses TRBV13 and TRBJ2-3; TRBD2 might be the D (5 bases). Per germline, CDR1 PRHDT and CDR2 FYEKMQ (reference sequence). Trimming took off 3 bases at V and 4 bases at J, with 17 bases between the two ends. The CDR3 is 16 amino acids.